Below, 26 T cell receptor beta chains from the same sample are listed, as sequenced in a study of beta chain features in type 1 diabetes. The antigens these receptors bind are not known. General study points: Shortening of TCRB CDR3s, moderate but significant, appeared in all four CD4+ subsets of Type 1 diabetes patients.

The authors reverse transcribed all of the isolated RNA, so sequencing captured expressed TCRB transcripts. Clones were read by immunoSEQ multiplex PCR, and TCRdb kept only the in-frame ones, dropping some. The table has 150,000 to 200,000 clones, about 63% seen once; the top ten hold roughly 0.089%. The specimen was naive CD4+ T cells from blood. The receptors were sampled from a man younger than 45 with type 1 diabetes.

This clone was recorded a few times. The chain combines TRBV29-1 with TRBJ2-1, with D possibly matching TRBD1 (6 bases). V was clipped by 0 bases and J by 0 bases, with 9 bases between them. CDR3 length: 15 residues. Germline-derived CDR1 and CDR2 are SQVTM and ANQGSEA. CDR3 amino acids: CSVEEGQVSYNEQFF. CDR3 sequence (DNA): TGCAGCGTTGAAGAGGGACAAGTCTCCTACAATGAGCAGTTCTTC.

V and J are TRBV10-3 and TRBJ2-3; D is unresolved. The CDR3 runs to 11 residues. CDR1 is ENHRY, CDR2 SYGVKD, per germline. V lost 10 bases and J 0 bases, leaving 5 bases between the germline ends. The CDR3 DNA sequence: TGTGCCACAGATAGCACAGATACGCAGTATTTT. The encoded protein is CATDSTDTQYF.

The chain uses TRBV2 and TRBJ2-5; 7 bases agree with TRBD1. The V gene's germline CDR1 is SNHLY and CDR2 FYNNEI. V was clipped by 1 base and J by 4 bases; unmatched bases: 3. The CDR3 has 14 residues. The CDR3 DNA sequence: TGTGCCAGCAGTGAAGGAAGGGGGCGAGAGACCCAGTACTTC. Translating it yields CASSEGRGRETQYF.

The chain recombines TRBV29-1 with TRBJ1-2, with D tentatively TRBD1 (5 bases). V gave up 0 bases and J gave up 4 bases, with 18 bases separating them. This CDR3 has 16 residues. The germline CDR1 and CDR2 sequences are SQVTM and ANQGSEA. The CDR3 nucleotides read TGCAGCGTTGAAGATCAGGGCCAGGGCTATGGCTATGGCTACACCTTC. As protein: CSVEDQGQGYGYGYTF.

Regarding this clone: The same CDR3 also results from other DNA sequences found in this sample. The J gene is TRBJ2-1, the V gene TRBV9; no clear D gene. This CDR3 contains 14 residues. The V end lost 0 bases, the J end lost 1 base, and 5 bases lay between the germline ends. The germline V gene encodes CDR1 SGDLS and CDR2 YYNGEE. CDR3 region: CASSVGLSYNEQFF. The CDR3 DNA sequence: TGTGCCAGCAGCGTAGGGCTTTCCTACAATGAGCAGTTCTTC.

The rearrangement uses TRBV23-1 and TRBJ2-3, with 7 bases fitting TRBD1. TRBV23-1 has ORF status, its function being uncertain. The CDR3 totals 15 residues. V shed 6 bases, J shed 1 base, and the junction held 7 bases outside the gene matches. CDR3 sequence (DNA): TGCGCCAGCAGGACGGACAGGTCTGGCACAGATACGCAGTATTTT. It specifies CASRTDRSGTDTQYF.

The gene calls are TRBV5-4 and TRBJ2-3; TRBD1 agrees at 10 bases. V lost 2 bases to trimming and J lost 3 bases; unmatched junction nucleotides: 3. CDR1 is SGHNT and CDR2 is YYREEE in the germline V gene (reference sequence). The CDR3 sequence is 15 residues long. The CDR3 sequence is CASSLGGQGTDTQYF. In DNA, the CDR3 is TGTGCCAGCAGCTTAGGGGGACAGGGGACAGATACGCAGTATTTT.

The chain carries TRBV29-1 and TRBJ2-3, with D possibly TRBD1 on 6 matching bases. Per germline, CDR1 SQVTM and CDR2 ANQGSEA. There are 14 residues in the CDR3. V lost 6 bases, J lost 0 bases, and 13 bases lay in between. The CDR3 protein is CSVQQGSSTDTQYF. The CDR3 region has the DNA TGCAGCGTCCAACAGGGAAGTAGCACAGATACGCAGTATTTT.

The table lists this clone with a few counts. A read error may produce the germline difference seen at one junction end. J is TRBJ2-5 and V is TRBV7-7, with a weak D call TRBD2 (6 bases). The CDR3 extends over 15 amino acids. Germline lookup yields CDR1 SSHAT and CDR2 FNYEAQ (reference sequence). CDR3 protein: CASSYSGGMQETQYF. The CDR3 DNA reads as TGTGCTAGCAGCTATAGTGGAGGGATGCAAGAGACCCAGTACTTC.

This clone has only a few counts. Within the sample, other DNA sequences also encode this same CDR3. The chain combines TRBV5-1 with TRBJ2-6; no reliable D call. Trimming pared 7 bases from V and 0 bases from J, leaving 5 bases between. The germline gives CDR1 SGHRS, CDR2 YFSETQ. CDR3 length equals 13 residues. CDR3 region: CASSLSGANVLTF. The CDR3 DNA reads TGCGCCAGCTCCCTCTCTGGGGCCAACGTCCTGACTTTC.

The V gene is TRBV29-1, the J gene TRBJ2-6, with D possibly matching TRBD1 (5 bases). This CDR3 is 14 amino acids long. Between the trimmed V and J ends, which lost 8 bases and 0 bases, there was a span of 11 bases. The germline gives CDR1 SQVTM, CDR2 ANQGSEA. Here the CDR3 reads CSFATGSGANVLTF. CDR3 sequence (DNA): TGCAGCTTCGCCACAGGCTCTGGGGCCAACGTCCTGACTTTC.

Note on this clone: One junction end disagrees with the germline gene, perhaps due to a read error. The CDR3 bases are TGTGCCATCACGGGGGACTCCAACAATGAGCAGTTCTTC. It codes for CAITGDSNNEQFF. The chain employs TRBV10-3 and TRBJ2-1; tentatively, D is TRBD2 (6 bases). Germline V CDR1 and CDR2: ENHRY, SYGVKD. This CDR3 comprises 13 residues.

The V gene is TRBV7-9, the J gene TRBJ2-7, with 8 nucleotides matching TRBD1. This CDR3 has 13 amino acids. V was pared by 2 bases and J by 7 bases, with 4 bases of the junction left unmatched. The V gene's germline CDR1 is SEHNR and CDR2 FQNEAQ (reference sequence). The CDR3 nucleotides read TGTGCCAGCAGCTTACAGGGGGCCGGAGAGCAGTACTTC. Its protein product is CASSLQGAGEQYF. Variable domain in full (rest from reference TRBV7-9 and TRBJ2-7): DTGVSQNPRHKITKRGQNVTFRCDPISEHNRLYWYRQTLGQGPEFLTYFQNEAQLEKSRLLSDRFSAERPKGSFSTLEIQRTEQGDSAMYLCASSLQGAGEQYFGPGTRLTVT.

V usage is TRBV10-3 and J usage is TRBJ2-1; the D is unclear. CDR3 length: 12 residues. Germline V gene data show CDR1 as ENHRY and CDR2 as SYGVKD. V dropped 8 bases and J dropped 10 bases, with 15 bases sitting between them. CDR3 sequence: CAIAGLAREQFF. The CDR3 region has the DNA TGTGCCATCGCTGGTCTGGCGCGGGAGCAGTTCTTC.

The sample holds one count of this clone. The same CDR3 is also encoded by other DNA sequences in this sample. J is TRBJ2-7 and V is TRBV11-2; tentative D call: TRBD1 (6 bases). The germline V gene has CDR1 SGHAT and CDR2 FQNNGV. The CDR3 runs 12 residues. V was pared by 6 bases and J by 3 bases, with 9 bases between. CDR3: CASSLQGYEQYF. DNA of the CDR3: TGTGCCAGCAGTTTACAGGGCTACGAGCAGTACTTC.

The chain has TRBV7-2 and TRBJ2-7; 7 bases are shared with TRBD1. This CDR3 comprises 14 residues. Per the germline V gene, CDR1 is SGHTA and CDR2 is FQGNSA. V lost 8 bases to trimming and J lost 1 base; unmatched junction nucleotides: 8. CDR3 protein: CASQHRGRSYEQYF. The CDR3 DNA is TGTGCCAGCCAGCACAGGGGTAGGTCCTACGAGCAGTACTTC.

V and J are TRBV2 and TRBJ1-2; unclear D gene. Germline assignment: CDR1 SNHLY and CDR2 FYNNEI. Trimming took off 3 bases at V and 4 bases at J, with 9 bases between the two ends. This CDR3 spans 13 amino acids. CDR3 protein: CASSDGVSYGYTF. The CDR3 DNA reads TGTGCCAGCAGTGATGGAGTTTCCTATGGCTACACCTTC.

The chain combines TRBV18 with TRBJ2-7, with no clear D. V was pared by 6 bases and J by 2 bases, with 11 bases between. Germline V gene sequence: CDR1 KGHSH, CDR2 LQKENI. This CDR3 is 13 amino acids long. This CDR3 reads CASSPLVPYEQYF. The CDR3, as DNA: TGTGCCAGCTCCCCTTTGGTCCCCTACGAGCAGTACTTC. The variable domain in full, completed from reference TRBV18 and TRBJ2-7, reads NAGVMQNPRHLVRRRGQEARLRCSPMKGHSHVYWYRQLPEEGLKFMVYLQKENIIDESGMPKERFSAEFPKEGPSILRIQQVVRGDSAAYFCASSPLVPYEQYFGPGTRLTVT.

This chain uses TRBV20-1 with TRBJ2-1; D possibly corresponds to TRBD2 (5 bases). The CDR3 has 11 amino acids. V was clipped by 0 bases and J by 10 bases, with 7 bases between them. CDR1 is DFQATT, CDR2 SNEGSKA, per germline (reference sequence). This CDR3 is CSARDTGEQFF. In DNA form, the CDR3 reads TGCAGTGCTAGAGATACGGGGGAGCAGTTCTTC.

The chain carries TRBV7-9 and TRBJ1-2, with TRBD1 identical over 9 bases. The CDR3 loop spans 13 amino acids. V was pared by 5 bases and J by 10 bases, with 8 bases of the junction left unmatched. Germline V lookup: CDR1 SEHNR, CDR2 FQNEAQ (reference sequence). The CDR3, as DNA: TGTGCCAGCAGCCGCGGGACAGGGATAGACTACACCTTC. Protein sequence: CASSRGTGIDYTF.

This clone was seen more than once but under ten times. J is TRBJ2-1 and V is TRBV5-1, with D perhaps TRBD2 (6 bases). The CDR3 runs to 13 residues. Per the germline V gene, CDR1 is SGHRS and CDR2 is YFSETQ. The ends were cut back, 2 bases at V and 6 bases at J, with 9 bases in the middle. The CDR3, as DNA: TGCGCCAGCAGCTTTGGCGGGGCCAATGAGCAGTTCTTC. Translated: CASSFGGANEQFF. The whole variable domain, filled in from reference TRBV5-1 and TRBJ2-1, reads KAGVTQTPRYLIKTRGQQVTLSCSPISGHRSVSWYQQTPGQGLQFLFEYFSETQRNKGNFPGRFSGRQFSNSRSEMNVSTLELGDSALYLCASSFGGANEQFFGPGTRLTVL.

In DNA form, the CDR3 reads TGCGCCAGGGGGACGCGAAGCTCCTACGAGCAGTACTTC. Amino acids: CARGTRSSYEQYF. The rearrangement links TRBV23-1 to TRBJ2-7, with D perhaps matching TRBD1 or TRBD2 (5 bases each). TRBV23-1 belongs to the ORF category, with a function that is uncertain. The V end lost 9 bases, the J end lost 0 bases, and 12 bases lay between the germline ends. The CDR3 is 13 residues long.

The chain joins TRBV30 to TRBJ1-1; D not resolved. The CDR3 length is 13 residues. V was cut by 3 bases and J by 4 bases, with 12 bases left in between. CDR1 and CDR2 from the germline V gene are GTSNPN and SVGIG (reference sequence). CDR3 nucleotide sequence: TGTGCCTGGAGGGAGGGCAGTCTCACTGAAGCTTTCTTT. As protein: CAWREGSLTEAFF.

This rearrangement joins TRBV29-1 to TRBJ2-5; D may correspond to TRBD1 or TRBD2 (5 bases each). The CDR3 extends over 12 amino acids. The germline V gene has CDR1 SQVTM and CDR2 ANQGSEA. V was shortened by 7 bases and J by 1 base, with 10 bases between the two germline ends. This CDR3 reads CSGGGTQETQYF. The CDR3, as DNA: TGCAGCGGTGGGGGTACCCAAGAGACCCAGTACTTC. Drawing the rest from reference TRBV29-1 and TRBJ2-5, the complete variable domain is SAVISQKPSRDICQRGTSLTIQCQVDSQVTMMFWYRQQPGQSLTLIATANQGSEATYESGFVIDKFPISRPNLTFSTLTVSNMSPEDSSIYLCSGGGTQETQYFGPGTRLLVL.

The chain carries TRBV4-3 and TRBJ2-3; perhaps TRBD2 as D (6 bases). Per the germline V gene, CDR1 is LGHNA and CDR2 is YSLEER. V lost 8 bases to trimming and J lost 1 base, with 16 bases between them. The length of the CDR3 is 15 residues. CDR3 in DNA: TGCGCCAGCGGTGGCAGGACGGGGGGCACAGATACGCAGTATTTT. Its translation: CASGGRTGGTDTQYF.

The chain links TRBV7-2 to TRBJ2-5; D possibly uses TRBD1 or TRBD2 (5 bases each). The germline V and J ends were trimmed by 2 bases and 10 bases, with 17 bases remaining between them. This CDR3 spans 14 amino acids. Germline V gene sequence: CDR1 SGHTA, CDR2 FQGNSA. CDR3 residues: CASSLLGTDRDQYF. The CDR3 DNA reads as TGTGCCAGCAGCTTATTGGGGACCGATCGGGACCAGTACTTC.